This is a list of T cell receptor beta chains from one sample in a study of cytomegalovirus exposure and HLA in healthy donors. Some clones are missing from TCRdb's copy, which holds only in-frame ones; the method was immunoSEQ multiplex PCR. The table shows 100,000 to 150,000 clones, with roughly 80% occurring only once. The sample consisted of PBMCs. These receptors originate from a man aged 40-49 years in good health and CMV-seronegative. The CDR3 runs from the conserved cysteine through the conserved F or W. Fields, in order: J gene, V gene, clone size, D gene, CDR3 protein, CDR3 DNA. The D gene is left open where the match is weak. Some rows have no size entry. The others give once, few or many, or a class for an expanded clone.

J gene: TRBJ2-1; V gene: TRBV5-1; clone size: -; D gene: -; CDR3 protein: CASSLDINYNEQFF; CDR3 DNA: TGCGCCAGCAGCTTAGACATTAACTACAATGAGCAGTTCTTC
J gene: TRBJ2-7; V gene: TRBV11-2; clone size: -; D gene: -; CDR3 protein: CASSQGSYEQYF; CDR3 DNA: TGTGCCAGCAGTCAGGGTTCCTACGAGCAGTACTTC
J gene: TRBJ1-3; V gene: TRBV6-1; clone size: -; D gene: TRBD1; CDR3 protein: CASSQDRFSGNTIYF; CDR3 DNA: TGTGCCAGCAGTCAGGACAGGTTCTCTGGAAACACCATATATTTT
J gene: TRBJ1-1; V gene: TRBV20-1; clone size: -; D gene: -; CDR3 protein: CSAKTAEAFF; CDR3 DNA: TGCAGTGCTAAGACAGCGGAAGCTTTCTTT
J gene: TRBJ2-3; V gene: TRBV9; clone size: -; D gene: TRBD2; CDR3 protein: CASSREDGRITQYF; CDR3 DNA: TGTGCCAGCAGCAGGGAGGACGGGAGGATTACGCAGTATTTT
J gene: TRBJ2-7; V gene: TRBV11-2; clone size: -; D gene: TRBD2; CDR3 protein: CASSPTEGGDYEQYF; CDR3 DNA: TGTGCCAGCAGCCCCACGGAGGGCGGGGACTATGAGCAGTACTTC
J gene: TRBJ1-2; V gene: TRBV15; clone size: -; D gene: TRBD1; CDR3 protein: CATGSDYGYTF; CDR3 DNA: TGTGCGACAGGGTCGGACTATGGCTACACCTTC
J gene: TRBJ2-2; V gene: TRBV5-1; clone size: -; D gene: TRBD1; CDR3 protein: CASRFSGTGYTGELFF; CDR3 DNA: TGCGCCAGCAGATTCTCCGGGACAGGGTACACCGGGGAGCTGTTTTTT
J gene: TRBJ1-2; V gene: TRBV19; clone size: -; D gene: -; CDR3 protein: CASSMSGGWGYGYTF; CDR3 DNA: TGTGCCAGTAGTATGTCGGGGGGCTGGGGCTATGGCTACACCTTC
J gene: TRBJ2-7; V gene: TRBV6-5; clone size: -; D gene: TRBD2; CDR3 protein: CASSYRGSGRNEQYF; CDR3 DNA: TGTGCCAGCAGTTACCGCGGTAGCGGGAGAAACGAGCAGTACTTC
J gene: TRBJ2-3; V gene: TRBV11-2; clone size: -; D gene: TRBD2; CDR3 protein: CASSFLAGASTDTQYF; CDR3 DNA: TGTGCCAGCAGCTTCCTAGCGGGAGCTAGCACAGATACGCAGTATTTT
J gene: TRBJ2-7; V gene: TRBV6-6; clone size: -; D gene: TRBD1; CDR3 protein: CASSYVQVAGGVEYF; CDR3 DNA: TGTGCCAGCAGTTACGTTCAGGTGGCAGGGGGTGTGGAGTACTTC
J gene: TRBJ2-1; V gene: TRBV4-3; clone size: -; D gene: -; CDR3 protein: CASSQLLAAEQFF; CDR3 DNA: TGCGCCAGCAGCCAATTACTAGCAGCCGAGCAGTTCTTC
J gene: TRBJ2-5; V gene: TRBV29-1; clone size: -; D gene: -; CDR3 protein: CSAHFSGSVFVGTQYF; CDR3 DNA: TGCAGCGCCCACTTTTCTGGGAGCGTCTTTGTGGGGACCCAGTACTTC
J gene: TRBJ2-7; V gene: TRBV27; clone size: -; D gene: -; CDR3 protein: CASSLGQGGYEQYF; CDR3 DNA: TGTGCCAGCAGTTTAGGTCAGGGAGGATACGAGCAGTACTTC
J gene: TRBJ2-5; V gene: TRBV5-6; clone size: -; D gene: -; CDR3 protein: CASSSYTELQETQYF; CDR3 DNA: TGTGCCAGCAGCTCGTACACAGAACTCCAAGAGACCCAGTACTTC
J gene: TRBJ2-7; V gene: TRBV30; clone size: -; D gene: TRBD1; CDR3 protein: CASKGQGDYEQYF; CDR3 DNA: TGTGCCTCGAAGGGACAGGGCGACTACGAGCAGTACTTC
J gene: TRBJ2-5; V gene: TRBV2; clone size: -; D gene: -; CDR3 protein: CASSDYQETQYF; CDR3 DNA: TGTGCCAGCAGCGACTACCAAGAGACCCAGTACTTC
J gene: TRBJ1-2; V gene: TRBV27; clone size: -; D gene: TRBD1; CDR3 protein: CASRPRGNYGYTF; CDR3 DNA: TGTGCCAGCAGACCCAGGGGGAACTATGGCTACACCTTC
J gene: TRBJ2-1; V gene: TRBV9; clone size: few; D gene: TRBD2; CDR3 protein: CASSPLGEGLYNEQFF; CDR3 DNA: TGTGCCAGCAGCCCTTTGGGGGAGGGCCTTTACAATGAGCAGTTCTTC
J gene: TRBJ2-7; V gene: TRBV7-2; clone size: -; D gene: -; CDR3 protein: CASSFLRTLGEQYF; CDR3 DNA: TGTGCCAGCAGCTTCTTAAGAACCCTCGGCGAGCAGTACTTC
J gene: TRBJ1-1; V gene: TRBV2; clone size: -; D gene: TRBD1; CDR3 protein: CASRVEPGQSMNTEAFF; CDR3 DNA: TGTGCCAGCAGGGTCGAACCGGGACAGTCAATGAACACTGAAGCTTTCTTT
J gene: TRBJ2-3; V gene: TRBV19; clone size: -; D gene: TRBD1; CDR3 protein: CASSEGAPGDTQYF; CDR3 DNA: TGTGCCAGTAGTGAGGGGGCCCCCGGAGATACGCAGTATTTT
J gene: TRBJ1-1; V gene: TRBV6-5; clone size: -; D gene: -; CDR3 protein: CASSSFPTAMNTEAFF; CDR3 DNA: TGTGCCAGCAGTTCCTTTCCGACAGCTATGAACACTGAAGCTTTCTTT
J gene: TRBJ1-5; V gene: TRBV6-1; clone size: -; D gene: -; CDR3 protein: CATRPVTGGNQPQHF; CDR3 DNA: TGTGCCACCAGGCCTGTTACCGGAGGCAATCAGCCCCAGCATTTT
J gene: TRBJ1-2; V gene: TRBV12-5; clone size: -; D gene: -; CDR3 protein: CASAPGAALANYGYTF; CDR3 DNA: TGTGCTAGTGCCCCTGGGGCAGCCTTAGCTAACTATGGCTACACCTTC
J gene: TRBJ2-5; V gene: TRBV28; clone size: once; D gene: -; CDR3 protein: CASSFRQGSPQETQYF; CDR3 DNA: TGTGCCAGCAGTTTTCGGCAGGGATCCCCCCAAGAGACCCAGTACTTC
J gene: TRBJ2-7; V gene: TRBV7-2; clone size: -; D gene: TRBD2; CDR3 protein: CASSPTSGRNEQYF; CDR3 DNA: TGTGCCAGCAGCCCGACTAGCGGGAGAAACGAGCAGTACTTC
J gene: TRBJ1-1; V gene: TRBV7-8; clone size: -; D gene: -; CDR3 protein: CASSFPGFNTEAFF; CDR3 DNA: TGTGCCAGCAGCTTCCCGGGGTTCAACACTGAAGCTTTCTTT
J gene: TRBJ1-4; V gene: TRBV5-1; clone size: few; D gene: TRBD1; CDR3 protein: CASSISGQENEKLFF; CDR3 DNA: TGCGCCAGCAGCATTTCGGGACAGGAGAATGAAAAACTGTTTTTT
J gene: TRBJ1-1; V gene: TRBV28; clone size: -; D gene: -; CDR3 protein: CASGAPELAEAFF; CDR3 DNA: TGTGCCAGCGGGGCTCCCGAACTCGCTGAAGCTTTCTTT
J gene: TRBJ2-2; V gene: TRBV7-3; clone size: -; D gene: -; CDR3 protein: CASSLSSGNTGELFF; CDR3 DNA: TGTGCCAGCAGCTTAAGCAGCGGGAACACCGGGGAGCTGTTTTTT
J gene: TRBJ1-4; V gene: TRBV2; clone size: -; D gene: TRBD1; CDR3 protein: CASSEEGQINEKLFF; CDR3 DNA: TGTGCCAGCAGTGAAGAGGGACAGATTAACGAAAAACTGTTTTTT
J gene: TRBJ2-3; V gene: TRBV29-1; clone size: -; D gene: TRBD1; CDR3 protein: CSVHRGTDTQYF; CDR3 DNA: TGCAGCGTTCACAGGGGTACAGATACGCAGTATTTT
J gene: TRBJ2-1; V gene: TRBV7-6; clone size: -; D gene: -; CDR3 protein: CASSLVGGVGNEQFF; CDR3 DNA: TGTGCCAGCAGCTTAGTCGGGGGAGTGGGCAATGAGCAGTTCTTC
J gene: TRBJ2-7; V gene: TRBV6-1; clone size: -; D gene: -; CDR3 protein: CASSESVSAGLLYEQYF; CDR3 DNA: TGTGCCAGCAGTGAATCGGTCTCGGCGGGACTTCTCTACGAGCAGTACTTC
J gene: TRBJ1-1; V gene: TRBV7-9; clone size: -; D gene: -; CDR3 protein: CSSSLLPRPAFF; CDR3 DNA: TGTTCCAGCAGCCTACTACCAAGGCCAGCTTTCTTT
J gene: TRBJ1-5; V gene: TRBV19; clone size: -; D gene: -; CDR3 protein: CASSIEGRDQPQHF; CDR3 DNA: TGTGCCAGTAGTATAGAAGGGAGGGATCAGCCCCAGCATTTT
J gene: TRBJ2-7; V gene: TRBV28; clone size: -; D gene: TRBD1; CDR3 protein: CASRPGQGPVEQYF; CDR3 DNA: TGTGCCAGCAGACCGGGACAGGGGCCGGTCGAGCAGTACTTC
J gene: TRBJ2-1; V gene: TRBV5-1; clone size: -; D gene: TRBD1; CDR3 protein: CASSLGQGADEQFF; CDR3 DNA: TGCGCCAGCAGCTTGGGACAGGGGGCCGATGAGCAGTTCTTC
J gene: TRBJ2-4; V gene: TRBV15; clone size: few; D gene: TRBD1; CDR3 protein: CATSRYGQGLNIQYF; CDR3 DNA: TGTGCCACCAGCAGATACGGACAGGGACTAAACATTCAGTACTTC
J gene: TRBJ1-2; V gene: TRBV15; clone size: -; D gene: TRBD1; CDR3 protein: CATSRDLQGGGTF; CDR3 DNA: TGTGCCACCAGCAGAGATCTACAGGGGGGAGGCACCTTC
J gene: TRBJ2-1; V gene: TRBV29-1; clone size: few; D gene: -; CDR3 protein: CSVARGADEQFF; CDR3 DNA: TGCAGCGTTGCCAGGGGGGCTGATGAGCAGTTCTTC
J gene: TRBJ1-2; V gene: TRBV2; clone size: -; D gene: TRBD1; CDR3 protein: CASSEQGETNYGYTF; CDR3 DNA: TGTGCCAGCAGTGAACAGGGGGAAACGAACTATGGCTACACCTTC
J gene: TRBJ1-2; V gene: TRBV5-6; clone size: -; D gene: TRBD1; CDR3 protein: CASSFTGGGRRGYTF; CDR3 DNA: TGTGCCAGCAGTTTTACAGGGGGTGGACGGCGGGGCTACACCTTC
J gene: TRBJ2-2; V gene: TRBV2; clone size: -; D gene: TRBD2; CDR3 protein: CASVRGREGPTGELFF; CDR3 DNA: TGTGCCAGCGTCCGAGGGCGGGAGGGCCCCACCGGGGAGCTGTTTTTT
J gene: TRBJ2-2; V gene: TRBV4-3; clone size: -; D gene: -; CDR3 protein: CASSPWLGVGGELFF; CDR3 DNA: TGCGCCAGCAGCCCCTGGTTAGGGGTCGGCGGGGAGCTGTTTTTT
J gene: TRBJ2-3; V gene: TRBV9; clone size: -; D gene: -; CDR3 protein: CASSNGTATSTDTQYF; CDR3 DNA: TGTGCCAGCAGCAACGGGACTGCAACTAGCACAGATACGCAGTATTTT
J gene: TRBJ1-3; V gene: TRBV28; clone size: -; D gene: -; CDR3 protein: CASSLSTSSGNTIYF; CDR3 DNA: TGTGCCAGCAGTTTATCCACCAGCTCTGGAAACACCATATATTTT
J gene: TRBJ2-7; V gene: TRBV7-8; clone size: -; D gene: TRBD2; CDR3 protein: CASSFRTSFYEQYF; CDR3 DNA: TGTGCCAGCAGCTTCCGGACTAGCTTTTACGAGCAGTACTTC
J gene: TRBJ2-7; V gene: TRBV9; clone size: -; D gene: -; CDR3 protein: CASSPPGRDPGEQYF; CDR3 DNA: TGTGCCAGCAGCCCCCCCGGGCGGGACCCAGGGGAGCAGTACTTC
J gene: TRBJ2-7; V gene: TRBV4-3; clone size: once; D gene: TRBD2; CDR3 protein: CASSQGVAGGLIHEQYF; CDR3 DNA: TGCGCCAGCAGCCAAGGGGTAGCGGGGGGCCTAATCCACGAGCAGTACTTC